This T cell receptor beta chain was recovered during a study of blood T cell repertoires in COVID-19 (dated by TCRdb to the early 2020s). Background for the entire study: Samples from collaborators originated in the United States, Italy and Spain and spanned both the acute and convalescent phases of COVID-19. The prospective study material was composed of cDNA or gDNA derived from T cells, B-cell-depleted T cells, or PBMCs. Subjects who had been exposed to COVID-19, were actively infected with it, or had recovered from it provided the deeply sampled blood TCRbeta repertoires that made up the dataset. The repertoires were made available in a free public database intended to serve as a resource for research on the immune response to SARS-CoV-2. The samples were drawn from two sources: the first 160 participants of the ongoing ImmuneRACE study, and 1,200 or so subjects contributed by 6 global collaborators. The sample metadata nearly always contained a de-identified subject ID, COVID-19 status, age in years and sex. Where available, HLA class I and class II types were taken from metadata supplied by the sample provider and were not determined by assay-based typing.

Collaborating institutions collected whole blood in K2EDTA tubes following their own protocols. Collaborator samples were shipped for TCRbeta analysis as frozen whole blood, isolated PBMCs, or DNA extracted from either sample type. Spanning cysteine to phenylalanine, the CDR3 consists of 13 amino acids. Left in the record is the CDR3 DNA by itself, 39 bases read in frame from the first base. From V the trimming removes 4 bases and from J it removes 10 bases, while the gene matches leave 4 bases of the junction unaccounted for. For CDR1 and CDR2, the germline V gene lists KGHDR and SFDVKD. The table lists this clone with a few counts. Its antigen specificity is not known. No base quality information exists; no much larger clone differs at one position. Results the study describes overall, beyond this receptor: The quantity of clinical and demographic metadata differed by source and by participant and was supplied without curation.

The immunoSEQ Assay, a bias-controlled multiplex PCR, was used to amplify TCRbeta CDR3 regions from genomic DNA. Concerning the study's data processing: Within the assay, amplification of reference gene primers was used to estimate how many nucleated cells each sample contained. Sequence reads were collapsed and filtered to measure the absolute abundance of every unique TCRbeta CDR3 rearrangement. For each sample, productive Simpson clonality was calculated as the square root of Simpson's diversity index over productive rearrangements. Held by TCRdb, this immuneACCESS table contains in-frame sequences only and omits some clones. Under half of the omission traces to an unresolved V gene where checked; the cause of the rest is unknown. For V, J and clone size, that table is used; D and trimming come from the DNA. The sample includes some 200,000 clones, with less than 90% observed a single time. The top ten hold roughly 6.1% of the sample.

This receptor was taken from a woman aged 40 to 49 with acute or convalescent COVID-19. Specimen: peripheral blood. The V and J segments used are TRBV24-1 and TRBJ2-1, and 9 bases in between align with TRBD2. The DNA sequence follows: TGTGCCACCAGTGAGGTGCTAGCGGGGGAGCAGTTCTTC. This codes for CATSEVLAGEQFF.